These 25 T cell receptor beta chains came from one sample sequenced in a study of technical replicates of blood from several donors. The protocol was immunoSEQ multiplex PCR, while the TCRdb copy is restricted to in-frame clones and leaves out a portion. The sample lists about 88,000 clones, just under 95% seen once, with about 0.26% in the top ten. Material for sequencing was T cells isolated from PBMCs. These receptors came from a human donor in good health.

This rearrangement joins TRBV11-2 to TRBJ2-3; D gene unclear. Germline CDR1 and CDR2: SGHAT and FQNNGV. This CDR3 spans 14 amino acids. V was pared by 2 bases and J by 0 bases, with 6 bases between. The CDR3 bases are TGTGCCAGCAGCTTACGGGTTAGCACAGATACGCAGTATTTT. It yields the protein CASSLRVSTDTQYF.

The CDR3 DNA follows: TGCGCCAGCAGCCCCGGACAGTACAATGAGCAGTTCTTC. This gives the protein CASSPGQYNEQFF. The rearrangement joins TRBV5-1 to TRBJ2-1, with a weak D call TRBD1 (6 bases). The length of the CDR3 is 13 residues. Looked up from germline, CDR1 is SGHRS and CDR2 is YFSETQ. Between the trimmed V and J ends, which lost 4 bases and 4 bases, there was a span of 9 bases.

The J gene is TRBJ1-2, the V gene TRBV7-7, with D perhaps TRBD1 (5 bases). Germline V gene data show CDR1 as SSHAT and CDR2 as FNYEAQ (reference sequence). CDR3 length equals 12 residues. CDR3 sequence reads: CATIRRGLGYTF. CDR3 DNA: TGTGCTACGATCCGCCGGGGGTTGGGCTACACCTTC.

The chain recombines TRBV2 with TRBJ2-7; D may be TRBD1 (5 bases). Germline-derived CDR1 and CDR2 are SNHLY and FYNNEI. V was cut by 6 bases and J by 0 bases, with 12 bases left in between. This CDR3 contains 14 residues. CDR3 sequence reads: CASRQGFGSYEQYF. In nucleotides, the CDR3 is TGTGCCAGCAGGCAGGGCTTCGGCTCCTACGAGCAGTACTTC.

The chain recombines TRBV28 with TRBJ1-4; TRBD1 matches 11 bases. This CDR3 spans 16 amino acids. From germline, CDR1 is MDHEN and CDR2 SYDVKM. J was trimmed by 5 bases and V by 5 bases; bases with no gene match: 7. CDR3 sequence (DNA): TGTGCCAGCAGTCCCGGACAGGGGGCTCTAAATGAAAAACTGTTTTTT. Protein sequence: CASSPGQGALNEKLFF.

The V and J genes are TRBV23-1 and TRBJ2-5; 8 bases fit TRBD2. TRBV23-1 is filed as an ORF, its function uncertain. Trimming at V came to 1 base and at J to 1 base, leaving 8 bases not matched to a gene. This CDR3 is 17 amino acids long. The CDR3 DNA reads TGCGCCAGCAGTCAATGGTACCGGGAGGGTTCCCAAGAGACCCAGTACTTC. It yields the protein CASSQWYREGSQETQYF.

This clone was observed once. The J gene is TRBJ1-4, the V gene TRBV7-8, with TRBD1 as a possible D gene (5 bases). V was shortened by 5 bases and J by 5 bases, with 12 bases between the two germline ends. CDR1 and CDR2 from the germline V gene are SGHVS and FQNEAQ. CDR3 length: 14 amino acids. The CDR3 sequence is CASSRQYPNEKLFF. In DNA form, the CDR3 reads TGTGCCAGCAGCCGACAGTATCCCAATGAAAAACTGTTTTTT.

The chain employs TRBV5-4 and TRBJ1-2; 9 bases fit TRBD1. The CDR3 is 14 amino acids. CDR1 SGHNT and CDR2 YYREEE come from the germline V gene (reference sequence). V was clipped by 4 bases and J by 2 bases; unmatched bases: 3. CDR3 loop: CASSTGQGNYGYTF. The CDR3 region has the DNA TGTGCCAGCAGCACTGGACAGGGGAACTATGGCTACACCTTC.

The CDR3 DNA is TGTGCCAGCAGCTTGGATCTCACTAGGACAGATACGCAGTATTTT. As protein: CASSLDLTRTDTQYF. This rearrangement joins TRBV7-9 to TRBJ2-3; a weak D match, TRBD2 (5 bases). V was shortened by 3 bases and J by 3 bases, with 13 bases between the two germline ends. CDR1 SEHNR and CDR2 FQNEAQ come from the germline V gene (reference sequence). The CDR3 covers 15 residues.

The CDR3 region has the DNA TGTGCCAGCAGCGTAGAGAGAGGGATGGCTGAAGCTTTCTTT. Translated: CASSVERGMAEAFF. The gene calls are TRBV9 and TRBJ1-1, with unresolved D. CDR1 is SGDLS, CDR2 YYNGEE, per germline. CDR3 length: 14 amino acids. Trimming stripped 0 bases from V and 6 bases from J, with 12 bases between.

The chain couples TRBV6-4 to TRBJ2-3, with 9 bases lining up with TRBD2. V lost 2 bases and J lost 4; bases outside the gene matches: 7. CDR1 is MRHNA, CDR2 SNTAGT, per germline. CDR3 length: 16 amino acids. CDR3 coding DNA: TGTGCCAGCAGTGACAGGCCTAGCGGGATACCAGATACGCAGTATTTT. It yields the protein CASSDRPSGIPDTQYF.

The chain uses TRBV29-1 and TRBJ2-1; 9 positions agree with TRBD2. The junction had 6 bases not matched to a gene; V was cut back by 7 bases and J by 5 bases. Germline CDR1 is SQVTM and CDR2 is ANQGSEA. This CDR3 contains 13 residues. The CDR3: CSADLAGNNEQFF. CDR3 in DNA: TGCAGCGCGGACCTAGCGGGGAACAATGAGCAGTTCTTC.

The gene calls are TRBV14 and TRBJ1-3; TRBD1 is a possible D gene (6 bases). Germline V gene lookup returns CDR1 SGHDN and CDR2 FVKESK. The CDR3 sequence is 15 residues long. The V gene lost 5 bases and the J gene lost 1 base, with 12 bases spanning the gap. CDR3 protein: CASSSWTVSGNTIYF. The CDR3 DNA sequence: TGTGCCAGCAGCTCCTGGACAGTTTCTGGAAACACCATATATTTT.

This clone was seen a handful of times. The rearrangement joins TRBV6-1 to TRBJ1-2; 10 nucleotides line up with TRBD1. Germline lookup yields CDR1 MNHNS and CDR2 SASEGT. The CDR3 is made up of 19 amino acids. J was trimmed by 2 bases and V by 2 bases; bases with no gene match: 14. DNA for the CDR3: TGTGCCAGCAGTGAAAGTAGGGTGACAGGGGGCTTGGTAAACTATGGCTACACCTTC. Translating gives CASSESRVTGGLVNYGYTF.

The chain employs TRBV6-1 and TRBJ2-5; 7 positions match TRBD1. The junction had 12 bases not matched to a gene; V was cut back by 0 bases and J by 5 bases. Germline loops: CDR1 MNHNS, CDR2 SASEGT. The CDR3 is 17 amino acids. This chain's CDR3 is CASSEAWGKGAEETQYF. DNA of the CDR3: TGTGCCAGCAGTGAAGCGTGGGGGAAGGGGGCTGAGGAGACCCAGTACTTC.

The chain has TRBV7-9 and TRBJ2-2, with 7 bases lining up with TRBD1. After removal of 0 bases from V and 6 bases from J, the junction contained 10 bases not matched to a gene. This CDR3 spans 17 amino acids. Germline values: CDR1 SEHNR, CDR2 FQNEAQ (reference sequence). CDR3 sequence: CASSLALLDRVSGELFF. CDR3 DNA: TGTGCCAGCAGCTTAGCTCTACTTGACAGGGTATCCGGGGAGCTGTTTTTT.

The V call is TRBV10-2, the J call TRBJ1-4; D may be TRBD1 (6 bases). The CDR3 is 14 residues long. V shed 6 bases and J shed 7 bases, with 15 bases lying between them. The germline CDR1 and CDR2 sequences are WSHSY and SAAADI. The CDR3 DNA is TGCGCCAGCAGCCGAACCGGGACATTTGAAAAACTGTTTTTT. It translates to CASSRTGTFEKLFF.

This sequence joins TRBV6-1 and TRBJ2-2; 8 nucleotides match TRBD2. V was pared by 6 bases and J by 6 bases, with 3 bases of the junction left unmatched. The CDR3 runs to 13 residues. Germline CDR1 is MNHNS and CDR2 is SASEGT. CDR3 residues: CASRVAGSGELFF. In nucleotides, the CDR3 is TGTGCCAGCAGAGTAGCGGGGTCCGGGGAGCTGTTTTTT.

The CDR3 nucleotides are TGTGCCTTAGAACAGGGGGGCCACTATGGCTACACCTTC. It encodes CALEQGGHYGYTF. The rearrangement links TRBV30 to TRBJ1-2; 8 bases map to TRBD1. V was clipped by 7 bases and J by 3 bases; unmatched bases: 7. This CDR3 is built from 13 residues. The V gene's germline CDR1 is GTSNPN and CDR2 SVGIG (reference sequence).

The chain uses TRBV7-2 and TRBJ1-5; possibly TRBD1 for D (5 bases). There are 14 residues in the CDR3. The V and J ends lost 5 bases and 7 bases respectively, with 15 bases between them. Per germline, CDR1 SGHTA and CDR2 FQGNSA. The CDR3 is CASSVTGSRQPQHF. The DNA of the CDR3 is TGTGCCAGCAGCGTCACAGGATCGAGGCAGCCCCAGCATTTT.

This chain links TRBV11-2 with TRBJ1-4; D unclear. Germline V gives CDR1 SGHAT, CDR2 FQNNGV. Trimming shortened V by 5 bases and J by 7 bases, and 17 bases separated the two germline ends. The CDR3 runs to 15 residues. CDR3 region: CASSLTTHPSEKLFF. As DNA, the CDR3 is TGTGCCAGCAGCCTTACGACACATCCCAGTGAAAAACTGTTTTTT.

The chain recombines TRBV6-5 with TRBJ1-5; D possibly corresponds to TRBD1 (6 bases). This CDR3 region has 12 residues. Germline V lookup: CDR1 MNHEY, CDR2 SVGAGI. Trimming shortened V by 7 bases and J by 7 bases, and 11 bases separated the two germline ends. The chain's CDR3 is CASKTGNQPQHF. The CDR3 nucleotides are TGTGCCAGCAAAACAGGGAACCAGCCCCAGCATTTT.

The gene calls are TRBV25-1 and TRBJ1-1; D ambiguous. The CDR3 is 13 residues long. The germline V gene encodes CDR1 MGHDK and CDR2 SYGVNS. Trimming left V 3 bases short and J 3 bases short, with 8 bases between. DNA for the CDR3: TGTGCCAGCAGTGAGGCCGGGTACACTGAAGCTTTCTTT. Its translation is CASSEAGYTEAFF.

The V call is TRBV5-4, the J call TRBJ2-7, with 8 bases matching TRBD2. Germline CDR1 reads SGHNT; CDR2 reads YYREEE (reference sequence). Losses at the gene ends were 4 bases for V and 3 bases for J; bases not matched to a gene: 6. The CDR3 sequence is 14 residues long. CDR3 sequence (DNA): TGTGCCAGCAGCGAGAAGGGGACTAGCTACGAGCAGTACTTC. This translates into CASSEKGTSYEQYF.

This sequence joins TRBV7-8 and TRBJ2-1, with 7 nucleotides matching TRBD1. CDR1 is SGHVS, CDR2 FQNEAQ, per germline. This CDR3 is 14 amino acids long. The ends lost 5 bases at V and 6 bases at J; junction bases unmatched: 7. The CDR3 loop reads CASSTWTGSNEQFF. For the CDR3, the DNA is TGTGCCAGCAGCACATGGACAGGTTCCAATGAGCAGTTCTTC.